This T cell receptor beta chain came from a study of beta chain features in type 1 diabetes. This clone appeared a few times. The authors reverse transcribed all of the isolated RNA, so sequencing captured expressed TCRB transcripts. This table comes from immunoSEQ multiplex PCR, and its TCRdb copy is limited to in-frame clones, with some not included. The sample comprises 160,000 or so clones, 7.5% to 10% of which are singletons, and 2.3% rests with the top ten. Germline V gene data show CDR1 as SGHRS and CDR2 as YFSETQ. This CDR3 comprises 14 residues. V was trimmed by 1 base and J by 4 bases, leaving 12 bases between them.

This receptor was taken from a woman under 30 in good health. The chain is built from TRBV5-1 and TRBJ2-7; no clear D. Sequencing used central memory CD4+ T cells from blood. The CDR3 region has the DNA TGCGCCAGCAGCTTGTATCGGGTCGGATACGAGCAGTACTTC. This codes for CASSLYRVGYEQYF. Using reference TRBV5-1 and TRBJ2-7 for the parts outside the CDR3, the full variable domain is KAGVTQTPRYLIKTRGQQVTLSCSPISGHRSVSWYQQTPGQGLQFLFEYFSETQRNKGNFPGRFSGRQFSNSRSEMNVSTLELGDSALYLCASSLYRVGYEQYFGPGTRLTVT.